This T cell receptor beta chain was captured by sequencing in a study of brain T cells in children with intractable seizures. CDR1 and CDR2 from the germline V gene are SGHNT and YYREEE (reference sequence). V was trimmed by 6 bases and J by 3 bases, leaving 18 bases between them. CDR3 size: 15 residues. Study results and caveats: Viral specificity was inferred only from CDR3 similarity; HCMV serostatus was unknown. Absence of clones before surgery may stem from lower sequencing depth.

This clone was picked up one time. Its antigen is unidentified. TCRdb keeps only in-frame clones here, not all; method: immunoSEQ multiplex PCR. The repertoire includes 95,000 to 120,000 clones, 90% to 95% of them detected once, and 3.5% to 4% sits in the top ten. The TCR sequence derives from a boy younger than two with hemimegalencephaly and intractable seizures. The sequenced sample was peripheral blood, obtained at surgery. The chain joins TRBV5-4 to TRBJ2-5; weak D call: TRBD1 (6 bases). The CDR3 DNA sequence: TGTGCCAGCACCTCTTTTGTGGCAGGGGAAGAGACCCAGTACTTC. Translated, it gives CASTSFVAGEETQYF.